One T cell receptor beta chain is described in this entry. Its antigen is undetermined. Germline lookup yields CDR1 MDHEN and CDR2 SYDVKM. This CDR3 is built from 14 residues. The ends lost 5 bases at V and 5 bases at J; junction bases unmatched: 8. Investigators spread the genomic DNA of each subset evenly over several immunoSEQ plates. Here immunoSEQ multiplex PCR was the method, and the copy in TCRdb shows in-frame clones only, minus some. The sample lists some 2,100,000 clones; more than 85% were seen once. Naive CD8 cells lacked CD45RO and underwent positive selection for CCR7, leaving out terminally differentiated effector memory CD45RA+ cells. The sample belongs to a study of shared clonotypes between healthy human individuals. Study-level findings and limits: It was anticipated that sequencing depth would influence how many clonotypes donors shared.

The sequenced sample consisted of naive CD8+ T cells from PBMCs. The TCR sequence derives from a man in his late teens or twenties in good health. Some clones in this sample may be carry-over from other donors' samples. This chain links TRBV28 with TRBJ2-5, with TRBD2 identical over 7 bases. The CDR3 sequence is CASSPSAGLETQYF. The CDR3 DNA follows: TGTGCCAGCAGTCCTTCAGCGGGGCTGGAGACCCAGTACTTC.